The 31 T cell receptor beta chains presented below share a single source sample, sequenced in a study of blood T cell repertoires in COVID-19. Assay: immunoSEQ multiplex PCR; the TCRdb copy retains only in-frame clones and omits some. This table has 250,000 to 350,000 clones, around 90% appearing once. The material sequenced was peripheral blood. The source of these receptors is a man younger than 35 who had recovered from COVID-19.

The chain combines TRBV11-2 with TRBJ1-3; D possibly corresponds to TRBD1 (5 bases). This CDR3 has 17 amino acids. V lost 0 bases and J lost 2, with 14 bases in between. Germline V gives CDR1 SGHAT, CDR2 FQNNGV. The CDR3 sequence: CASSLDPRGRTGNTIYF. Written as DNA, the CDR3 is TGTGCCAGCAGCTTAGATCCTCGGGGGAGAACTGGAAACACCATATATTTT.

The chain employs TRBV27 and TRBJ2-7, with 9 bases identical to TRBD1. CDR3 length: 14 residues. Germline CDR1 MNHEY, CDR2 SMNVEV (reference sequence). V was pared by 2 bases and J by 4 bases, with 3 bases of the junction left unmatched. The CDR3 nucleotides are TGTGCCAGCAGTTTAGTACAGGGGGCGTACGAGCAGTACTTC. This codes for CASSLVQGAYEQYF.

The CDR3 loop reads CASSPSQTGNTEAFF. In DNA form, the CDR3 reads TGTGCCAGCTCACCTAGCCAAACAGGGAACACTGAAGCTTTCTTT. The chain employs TRBV18 and TRBJ1-1, with a weak D call TRBD1 (5 bases). The V and J ends lost 3 bases and 1 base respectively, with 12 bases between them. This CDR3 contains 15 residues. The germline CDR1 and CDR2 sequences are KGHSH and LQKENI.

This chain connects TRBV18 to TRBJ2-7; TRBD2 is a possible D gene (5 bases). With 5 bases removed from V and 5 bases from J, the gap between germline ends came to 13 bases. The V gene's germline CDR1 is KGHSH and CDR2 LQKENI. This CDR3 spans 13 amino acids. CDR3 in DNA: TGTGCCAGCTCATTAGTGAGGGTGAACGAGCAGTACTTC. This codes for CASSLVRVNEQYF.

The chain employs TRBV7-2 and TRBJ1-1, with TRBD1 matching 7 bases. CDR1 and CDR2 (germline): SGHTA, FQGNSA. V lost 4 bases, J lost 1 base, and 6 bases stayed unmatched. The CDR3 extends over 15 amino acids. The CDR3 protein is CASSYSGTANTEAFF. The CDR3 region has the DNA TGTGCCAGCAGCTACTCCGGGACAGCGAACACTGAAGCTTTCTTT.

The chain uses TRBV2 and TRBJ1-6, with 7 bases fitting TRBD1. Per germline, CDR1 SNHLY and CDR2 FYNNEI. The CDR3 contains 16 residues. The ends lost 6 bases at V and 7 bases at J; junction bases unmatched: 12. As DNA, the CDR3 is TGTGCCAGCAGCTCGGGGGGGGCAGGGGGGAATTCACCCCTCCACTTT. Translating gives CASSSGGAGGNSPLHF.

This chain joins TRBV3-1 (or the pseudogene TRBV3-2) and TRBJ1-4; D call uncertain. Germline CDR1 LGHDT, CDR2 YNNKEL (reference sequence). The V end lost 3 bases, the J end lost 8 bases, and 13 bases lay between the germline ends. The CDR3 loop spans 14 amino acids. CDR3 sequence: CASSQMRPGEKLFF. CDR3 bases: TGTGCCAGCAGCCAGATGAGGCCCGGAGAAAAACTGTTTTTT.

The chain recombines TRBV7-2 with TRBJ1-5; D is ambiguous. CDR1 SGHTA and CDR2 FQGNSA come from the germline V gene. V lost 1 base and J lost 1, with 8 bases in between. CDR3 length equals 15 residues. In DNA form, the CDR3 reads TGTGCCAGCAGCTTAGACCCTAGGAGCAATCAGCCCCAGCATTTT. Its protein is CASSLDPRSNQPQHF.

V is TRBV27 and J is TRBJ1-5; 8 bases are shared with TRBD1. The CDR3 has 20 amino acids. The trim removed 5 bases at V and 0 bases at J, leaving 18 bases unmatched. CDR1 is MNHEY, CDR2 SMNVEV, per germline (reference sequence). CDR3 amino acids: CASSPPPDRDPRYSNQPQHF. CDR3 bases: TGTGCCAGCAGTCCGCCCCCGGACAGGGACCCCCGCTATAGCAATCAGCCCCAGCATTTT.

V and J are TRBV3-1 (or the pseudogene TRBV3-2) and TRBJ2-1, with 9 bases matching TRBD2. The CDR3 is 15 amino acids. Unmatched junction bases numbered 6, after V lost 3 bases and J lost 6 bases. Germline CDR1 reads LGHDT; CDR2 reads YNNKEL (reference sequence). The CDR3 region is CASSQLAGAINEQFF. The CDR3 DNA reads TGTGCCAGCAGCCAGTTAGCGGGGGCCATCAATGAGCAGTTCTTC.

Only a few counts were recorded for this clone. This rearrangement joins TRBV5-1 to TRBJ2-3; a weak D match, TRBD2 (6 bases). Trimming cost V 0 bases and J 0 bases, with 23 bases left between them. The CDR3 spans 20 residues. Germline values: CDR1 SGHRS, CDR2 YFSETQ. The CDR3 DNA follows: TGCGCCAGCAGCTTGGCCACTGTCGGGGCCGGGACTCTTAGCACAGATACGCAGTATTTT. Translated, it gives CASSLATVGAGTLSTDTQYF.

This clone was picked up a small number of times. The CDR3 nucleotides read TGTGCCAGTAGTGTTGCTAATGAAAGAAACACCATATATTTT. It yields the protein CASSVANERNTIYF. This sequence joins TRBV19 and TRBJ1-3; D is unclear. The CDR3 totals 14 residues. CDR1 and CDR2 (germline): LNHDA, SQIVND (reference sequence). V was clipped by 5 bases and J by 5 bases, with 13 bases between them.

The J gene is TRBJ2-5, the V gene TRBV3-1 (or the pseudogene TRBV3-2); TRBD1 matches at 7 bases. The CDR3 contains 15 residues. With 0 bases clipped from V and 4 bases from J, the junction kept 5 bases outside the gene matches. The germline CDR1 and CDR2 sequences are LGHDT and YNNKEL (reference sequence). The CDR3 loop is CASSQESTGLETQYF. CDR3 DNA: TGTGCCAGCAGCCAAGAGTCGACAGGGTTAGAGACCCAGTACTTC.

The V and J genes are TRBV18 and TRBJ2-5, with D perhaps matching TRBD2 (6 bases). CDR3 length: 14 residues. V was shortened by 3 bases and J by 7 bases, with 15 bases between the two germline ends. Germline CDR1 and CDR2: KGHSH and LQKENI. CDR3 residues: CASSPGLNHGTQYF. Written as DNA, the CDR3 is TGTGCCAGCTCACCGGGACTCAATCATGGGACCCAGTACTTC.

This rearrangement joins TRBV21-1 to TRBJ2-7; TRBD1 was called by the table and not checked on the DNA. TRBV21-1 is a pseudogene locus. This CDR3 comprises 13 residues. This CDR3 is CASSKGGGLEQYF. The CDR3 nucleotides read TGTGCCAGCAGCAAAGGGGGCGGCCTCGAGCAGTACTTC.

The chain is built from TRBV10-3 and TRBJ2-1, with 8 bases fitting TRBD2. The V gene end was trimmed by 4 bases and the J gene end by 5 bases; junction bases not matched to a gene: 4. This CDR3 region has 14 residues. Germline V gene data show CDR1 as ENHRY and CDR2 as SYGVKD. CDR3 nucleotides: TGTGCCATCAGTGCGCGGGGGGTAGACAATGAGCAGTTCTTC. Translating gives CAISARGVDNEQFF.

V and J are TRBV5-6 and TRBJ2-1; 11 bases line up with TRBD2. Germline V gene data show CDR1 as SGHDT and CDR2 as YYEEEE. The CDR3 loop spans 15 amino acids. J gave up 8 bases and V 4 bases, and 8 bases lay outside the gene matches. The CDR3 protein is CASSPGLAVWDEQFF. CDR3 in DNA: TGTGCCAGCAGCCCGGGACTAGCGGTATGGGATGAGCAGTTCTTC.

The CDR3 sequence is CASSVEQGLDEAFF. CDR3 bases: TGTGCCAGCAGCGTCGAACAGGGGTTAGATGAAGCTTTCTTT. The V and J genes are TRBV5-8 and TRBJ1-1; 7 bases fit TRBD1. This CDR3 is 14 amino acids long. The J segment lost 7 bases and the V segment lost 4 bases, leaving 10 bases of the junction unmatched. CDR1 and CDR2 from the germline V gene are SGHTS and YDEGEE.

The sample holds one count of this clone. The chain has TRBV10-2 and TRBJ2-2; 10 nucleotides align to TRBD2. V dropped 6 bases and J dropped 6; count of bases not matched to a gene: 4. The CDR3 covers 14 residues. Germline V gives CDR1 WSHSY, CDR2 SAAADI. For the CDR3, the DNA is TGCGCCAGCAGCCTAGCGGGAGATGCCGGGGAGCTGTTTTTT. This gives the protein CASSLAGDAGELFF.

The chain uses TRBV27 and TRBJ2-6; D unresolved. The CDR3 is 17 residues long. Trimming cost V 2 bases and J 0 bases, with 11 bases left between them. Germline V lookup: CDR1 MNHEY, CDR2 SMNVEV (reference sequence). The DNA of the CDR3 is TGTGCCAGCAGTTTAACCTTAGGCGGCTCTGGGGCCAACGTCCTGACTTTC. This gives the protein CASSLTLGGSGANVLTF. The whole variable domain, remainder taken from reference TRBV27 and TRBJ2-6, is EAQVTQNPRYLITVTGKKLTVTCSQNMNHEYMSWYRQDPGLGLRQIYYSMNVEVTDKGDVPEGYKVSRKEKRNFPLILESPSPNQTSLYFCASSLTLGGSGANVLTFGAGSRLTVL.

This chain links TRBV6-5 with TRBJ2-7; TRBD2 matches at 14 bases. With 2 bases clipped from V and 6 bases from J, the junction kept 6 bases outside the gene matches. There are 16 residues in the CDR3. Per germline, CDR1 MNHEY and CDR2 SVGAGI. The CDR3 loop reads CASSYGTSGRLGEQYF. The CDR3 DNA reads TGTGCCAGCAGTTACGGGACTAGCGGGAGACTGGGCGAGCAGTACTTC.

The gene calls are TRBV4-2 and TRBJ1-1; D may be TRBD1 (6 bases). V gave up 4 bases and J gave up 3 bases, with 15 bases separating them. Germline V gene lookup returns CDR1 LGHNA and CDR2 YNFKEQ. The CDR3 is made up of 15 amino acids. CDR3 sequence (DNA): TGTGCCAGCAGCCTTAGGCGGGGGCAAGACACTGAAGCTTTCTTT. Its protein product is CASSLRRGQDTEAFF.

The chain couples TRBV4-1 to TRBJ1-1, with 8 positions matching TRBD1. The V gene end was trimmed by 8 bases and the J gene end by 2 bases; junction bases not matched to a gene: 7. Germline assignment: CDR1 MGHRA and CDR2 YSYEKL. The CDR3 spans 14 residues. The CDR3 loop reads CASRRDRSNTEAFF. The CDR3 DNA reads as TGCGCCAGCCGCCGGGACAGGAGTAACACTGAAGCTTTCTTT.

This clone was seen many times. The sample contains more than one DNA sequence encoding this CDR3. V is TRBV6-1 and J is TRBJ1-5; TRBD1 agrees at 10 bases. This CDR3 has 15 residues. Germline CDR1 MNHNS, CDR2 SASEGT. V trimming: 1 base; J trimming: 4 bases; junction bases outside the gene matches: 1. Here the CDR3 reads CASSEVDRGNQPQHF. The CDR3 DNA reads as TGTGCCAGCAGTGAAGTGGACAGGGGGAATCAGCCCCAGCATTTT.

This sequence joins TRBV19 and TRBJ2-3; 7 bases map to TRBD2. The CDR3 is 15 residues long. The V and J ends lost 1 base and 2 bases, in that order; junction bases with no gene match: 3. The germline CDR1 and CDR2 sequences are LNHDA and SQIVND (reference sequence). Written as DNA, the CDR3 is TGTGCCAGTAGTATAGGGCTAGCGGACACAGATACGCAGTATTTT. Translated: CASSIGLADTDTQYF.

J is TRBJ1-1 and V is TRBV3-1 (or the pseudogene TRBV3-2); a possible D gene is TRBD1 (6 bases). The germline V and J ends were trimmed by 3 bases and 1 base, with 9 bases remaining between them. CDR3 length equals 14 residues. In germline, CDR1 is LGHDT, CDR2 YNNKEL (reference sequence). CDR3 in amino acids: CASSHLTGNTEAFF. CDR3 nucleotides: TGTGCCAGCAGCCATCTGACAGGGAACACTGAAGCTTTCTTT.

DNA for the CDR3: TGTGCCAGCAGCCCTGGGACAGGGAATAATTCACCCCTCCACTTT. It specifies CASSPGTGNNSPLHF. The V call is TRBV7-2, the J call TRBJ1-6; 9 bases map to TRBD1. After removal of 5 bases from V and 5 bases from J, the junction contained 4 bases not matched to a gene. CDR3 length: 15 residues. Per the germline V gene, CDR1 is SGHTA and CDR2 is FQGNSA.

The chain employs TRBV7-9 and TRBJ2-7; D perhaps matches TRBD2 (6 bases). The V gene lost 0 bases and the J gene lost 0 bases, with 15 bases spanning the gap. Germline-derived CDR1 and CDR2 are SEHNR and FQNEAQ (reference sequence). The CDR3 has 17 amino acids. CDR3 DNA: TGTGCCAGCAGCTTAGCAACGGGACTCCCGAGCTCCTACGAGCAGTACTTC. This encodes CASSLATGLPSSYEQYF.

The CDR3 DNA is TGTGCCAGCAGCCTCGGACAGGTGTCGGGGCAAGAGACCCAGTACTTC. Amino acid sequence: CASSLGQVSGQETQYF. The chain uses TRBV3-1 (or the pseudogene TRBV3-2) and TRBJ2-5; 7 positions agree with TRBD1. There are 16 residues in the CDR3. Germline assignment: CDR1 LGHDT and CDR2 YNNKEL (reference sequence). Trimming took 4 bases from V and 2 from J; bases not matched to a gene: 10.

The chain has TRBV7-6 and TRBJ2-2; TRBD2 matches 7 bases. Germline V lookup: CDR1 SGHVS, CDR2 FNYEAQ. After removal of 5 bases from V and 4 bases from J, the junction contained 10 bases not matched to a gene. The CDR3 is made up of 16 amino acids. The CDR3 loop reads CASSPYLGGGTGELFF. The CDR3 DNA is TGTGCCAGCAGCCCGTATCTTGGGGGGGGCACCGGGGAGCTGTTTTTT.

This clone was counted a single time. The V and J genes are TRBV2 and TRBJ2-7; tentative D call: TRBD2 (6 bases). CDR1 and CDR2 (germline): SNHLY, FYNNEI. This CDR3 comprises 16 residues. V was trimmed by 8 bases and J by 2 bases, leaving 22 bases between them. The DNA of the CDR3 is TGTGCCAGCCGCTTGGCTCACGGGACTCCCACCTACGAGCAGTACTTC. Protein: CASRLAHGTPTYEQYF.